What follows are 2 T cell receptor beta chains derived from one specimen sequenced in a study of T cells in Graves' hyperthyroidism and ophthalmopathy. Amplification of TCR beta CDR3 regions was performed using RNA transcripts as template. Primed by the HTBI set, a first-round RT-PCR was run on the TCR CDR3. A single record per CDR3 protein comes from TCRdb applying MiXCR to the multiplex PCR reads. This table has hundreds of thousands of distinct CDR3 sequences, around 14% appearing once. The source material was blood. These receptors all stem from a woman under 40 with Graves' hyperthyroidism that later progressed to Graves' ophthalmopathy.

This clonotype showed up many times. The V gene is TRBV10-3, the J gene TRBJ1-6; D perhaps matches TRBD1 (6 bases). The V end was cut by 8 bases, the J end by 7 bases, with 18 bases between. CDR1 is ENHRY, CDR2 SYGVKD, per germline. The CDR3 runs 15 residues. In DNA form, the CDR3 reads TGTGCCATCTCCCGCGGAACAGGGCAGAATTCACCCCTCCACTTT. It codes for CAISRGTGQNSPLHF.

Many counts were recorded for this clonotype. The J gene is TRBJ2-5, the V gene TRBV20-1; a weak D match, TRBD1 (5 bases). Trimming left V 6 bases short and J 5 bases short, with 16 bases between. The germline V gene encodes CDR1 DFQATT and CDR2 SNEGSKA (reference sequence). This CDR3 region has 13 residues. CDR3 loop: CSAQSQGGETQYF. The CDR3 region has the DNA TGCAGTGCACAAAGCCAGGGTGGTGAGACCCAGTACTTC.